Reported below is one T cell receptor beta chain. Its antigen is not identified. This entry belongs to a study of radiotherapy plus CTLA-4 blockade in lung cancer. Notes on the study in general: Interferon-beta, together with early blood T cell clone dynamics, reportedly best predicted response. TCR clones of tumor origin grew in blood after radiotherapy plus ipilimumab.

The protocol was immunoSEQ multiplex PCR, while the TCRdb copy is restricted to in-frame clones and leaves out a portion. The table records more than 95,000 clones, about 83% of them present only once. CTLA-4 blockade with ipilimumab, together with focal radiation, was given to patients with chemo-refractory metastatic non-small-cell lung cancer. V gave up 9 bases and J gave up 9 bases; unmatched junction bases: 14. The CDR3 spans 13 residues. Germline V gene lookup returns CDR1 MDHEN and CDR2 SYDVKM. This sequence originates from a human donor with non-small cell lung cancer who had a partial response to radiotherapy plus ipilimumab. J is TRBJ2-7 and V is TRBV28; TRBD1 agrees at 7 bases. The specimen was peripheral blood, collected from a patient treated with radiotherapy plus ipilimumab. The chain's CDR3 is CASVGQLDIGQYF. Here the CDR3 DNA reads TGTGCCAGTGTGGGACAGCTCGACATAGGGCAGTACTTC.